The 3 T cell receptor beta chains below all came from one sample that was sequenced in a study of T cells in Graves' hyperthyroidism and ophthalmopathy. From RNA transcripts, TCR beta CDR3 regions were amplified. During a first-round RT-PCR of the TCR CDR3, the HTBI primer set was used. A single record per CDR3 protein comes from TCRdb applying MiXCR to the multiplex PCR reads. Among hundreds of thousands of distinct CDR3 sequences listed, 20% to 25% were seen once. Sequencing was performed on blood. These receptors were obtained from a young man with Graves' ophthalmopathy.

This chain joins TRBV5-1 and TRBJ1-6; 9 bases fit TRBD1. V gave up 0 bases and J gave up 10 bases; unmatched junction bases: 5. Germline V gene data show CDR1 as SGHRS and CDR2 as YFSETQ. The CDR3 spans 15 residues. The CDR3 nucleotides are TGCGCCAGCAGCTTGGTGGGACAGGGACGGTCACCCCTCCACTTT. This sequence encodes CASSLVGQGRSPLHF.

This clonotype was observed many times. One junction end disagrees with the germline gene, perhaps due to a read error. The chain recombines TRBV20-1 with TRBJ2-1; 12 bases are shared with TRBD2. Germline V gene sequence: CDR1 DFQATT, CDR2 SNEGSKA (reference sequence). The CDR3 length is 16 residues. The DNA for the CDR3 is TGCAGTGCTGGAGACCTCGGACTAGCGGGATTTAATGAGCAGTTCTTC. Translating gives CSAGDLGLAGFNEQFF.

The gene calls are TRBV20-1 and TRBJ2-5; 13 bases are a match to TRBD2. This CDR3 is built from 18 residues. The germline V gene encodes CDR1 DFQATT and CDR2 SNEGSKA (reference sequence). Trimming removed 2 bases from V and 1 base from J; junction bases left unmatched: 10. The CDR3 loop is CSARKLAGGRLGQETQYF. DNA for the CDR3: TGCAGTGCTAGAAAACTAGCGGGAGGGAGGTTGGGCCAAGAGACCCAGTACTTC.